This T cell receptor beta chain was sequenced in a study of immunodeficiency (dated by TCRdb to the late 2010s). Looking at the study overall: Repertoire analysis was performed to search for VDJ recombination defects and oligoclonality.

The investigation overall reported the following: In entropy comparisons, n=3 (open circles) was shown for patients versus healthy controls, and a thymic development effect was only suggested as possible. Severe oligoclonality, judged by top-100 and total clonotype frequencies, was seen in patient CD8+ but not CD4+ T cells. V-J pairing and productive entropy of CD4+ T cells appeared to be similar between patients and controls.

This clone was observed a handful of times. Its binding antigen is unknown. No per-base quality is available; no much larger clone lies one base away. Fewer naive CD4 and especially CD8 T cells, with expanded effector memory subpopulations, were found in the patients. Before TCR sequencing, CD3+CD4+ T cells were sorted out of fresh PBMCs. Genomic DNA was isolated using the QIAamp DNA Blood Mini Kit and then sent out for immunoSEQ repertoire analysis. Using a standard quantity of genomic DNA template, multiplex PCR was run to amplify the CDR3 regions. PCR products were sequenced on an Illumina platform. As for how the authors treated the data: Sequences were aligned to a reference, with V, D and J gene definitions taken from IMGT. To get rid of PCR and sequencing errors, closely related sequences were merged using a nearest-neighbor clustering algorithm. V, D and J usage in productive unique and total sequences was analyzed using ImmunoSEQ Analyzer tools and R version 3.6.1. TCRdb holds this immuneACCESS table with in-frame rearrangements only. Some clones are missing; in checked studies, unresolved V genes explain under half, and the rest has no known cause. Clone size and the V and J calls come from that table; the DNA yielded D and trimming. For this sample there are 2,500 or so clones; approximately 86% appear just once. The top ten constitute approximately 19% of the sample.

The TCR sequence derives from a woman aged 18-29 years with POLD1 deficiency. Sequencing input: CD4+ T cells from blood.

The CDR3 corresponds to CASSLSGVEYEQYF. The bases are TGTGCCAGCAGCTTAAGCGGGGTTGAGTACGAGCAGTACTTC. The chain uses TRBV7-3 and TRBJ2-7, with TRBD2 as a weak D call on 6 bases. Looking up the germline V gene yields CDR1 SGHTA and CDR2 FQGTGA. V is pared back by 1 base and J by 4 bases, with 11 bases lying between the germline termini. Its CDR3 holds 14 amino acids, cysteine through phenylalanine. The kept DNA is CDR3 alone, 42 bases in frame from the first base.